This T cell receptor (beta chain) was sequenced for a study of CD4 T cells in relation to SARS-CoV-2 and coronaviruses. The overall study: ViraFEST: roughly 10-day antigen culture of PBMCs, then TCR beta CDR3 sequencing.

Sequenced by immunoSEQ multiplex PCR; TCRdb stores in-frame clones only, minus some. In the table there are some 16,000 clones, 80% to 85% of which are singletons. General study points: Each donor contributed either pre-pandemic or post-infection samples, not both.

Notes on this clone: Its antigen is undetermined.

Germline lookup yields CDR1 SGHNT and CDR2 YYREEE (reference sequence). V was pared by 3 bases and J by 4 bases, with 4 bases of the junction left unmatched. The CDR3 consists of 14 residues. Before the COVID-19 pandemic, during about 2011-2019, CD4+ T cells were taken from unexposed donors. CD4+ T cells were isolated from the cells after 10 days of culture. As cell numbers allowed, unexposed-donor CD4+ T cells faced SARS-CoV-2 S/N and four cold-coronavirus spikes. Sequenced material: CD4+ T cells from PBMCs, cultured in vitro. This clonotype was sampled from a human donor in good health. The chain combines TRBV5-4 with TRBJ1-1; 9 bases agree with TRBD1. CDR3: CASSSGQGSTEAFF. The CDR3 DNA is TGTGCCAGCAGCTCTGGACAGGGGAGCACTGAAGCTTTCTTT.